The TCR beta chain described here comes from a study of cytomegalovirus exposure and HLA in healthy donors. Findings and limits, study-wide: Excluded were some V segments that proved indistinguishable, including TRBV6-2 and TRBV6-3. The listing of 150 to 200 TCR beta chains classed them as cytomegalovirus-associated.

Concerning this clone: Its target is unknown.

This CDR3 has 15 amino acids. Germline V lookup: CDR1 LGHNA, CDR2 YSLEER. Trimming stripped 0 bases from V and 7 bases from J, with 10 bases between. Amplification used 60 Vbeta primers and 13 Jbeta primers. Clones were read by immunoSEQ multiplex PCR, and TCRdb kept only the in-frame ones, dropping some. This sample carries about 200,000 clones, 75% to 85% of them seen once, and the ten largest clones take 6.5%. This chain links TRBV4-3 with TRBJ1-6; D gene uncertain. Sequencing used PBMCs. The receptor was derived from a woman between 50 and 59 years old in good health and CMV-seropositive. The DNA of the CDR3 is TGCGCCAGCAGCCAAGATTTCTACTCCAATTCACCCCTCCACTTT. Amino acid sequence: CASSQDFYSNSPLHF.